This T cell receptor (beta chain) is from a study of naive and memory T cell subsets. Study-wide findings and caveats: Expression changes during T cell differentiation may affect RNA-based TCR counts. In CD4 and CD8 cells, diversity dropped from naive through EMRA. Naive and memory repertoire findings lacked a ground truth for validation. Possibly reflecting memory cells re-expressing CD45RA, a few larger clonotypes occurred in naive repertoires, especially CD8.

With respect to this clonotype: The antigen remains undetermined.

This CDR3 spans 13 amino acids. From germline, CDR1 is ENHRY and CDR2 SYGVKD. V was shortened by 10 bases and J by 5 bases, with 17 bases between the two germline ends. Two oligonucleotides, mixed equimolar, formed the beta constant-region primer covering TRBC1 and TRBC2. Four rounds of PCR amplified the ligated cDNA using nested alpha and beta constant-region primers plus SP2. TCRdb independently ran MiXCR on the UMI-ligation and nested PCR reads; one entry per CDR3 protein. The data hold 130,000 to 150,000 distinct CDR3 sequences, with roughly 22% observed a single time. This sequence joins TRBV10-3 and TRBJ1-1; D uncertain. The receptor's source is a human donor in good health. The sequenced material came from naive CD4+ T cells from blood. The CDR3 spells CASTNFVGTEAFF. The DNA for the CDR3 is TGTGCCAGCACCAATTTTGTCGGGACTGAAGCTTTCTTT.